Below, 30 T cell receptor beta chains from the same sample are listed, as sequenced in a study of cytomegalovirus exposure and HLA in healthy donors. The PCR made use of 60 Vbeta and 13 Jbeta primers. Clones were sequenced by immunoSEQ multiplex PCR, and TCRdb holds only the in-frame ones, with some missing. There are approximately 97,000 clones in the sample; around four fifths occur only once, and 2.5% to 3% lies in the top ten. Sequencing input: PBMCs. All receptors derive from a man aged 35-49 years in good health and CMV-seronegative.

The table lists this clone with a count of one. The CDR3: CASSPRDRGDYEQYF. The CDR3, as DNA: TGCGCCAGCAGCCCGAGGGACAGGGGAGACTACGAGCAGTACTTC. V usage is TRBV4-3 and J usage is TRBJ2-7, with 10 bases lining up with TRBD1. CDR1 is LGHNA, CDR2 YSLEER, per germline. CDR3 length: 15 amino acids. Trimming at V came to 4 bases and at J to 3 bases, leaving 6 bases not matched to a gene.

V is TRBV4-1 and J is TRBJ2-2; D might be TRBD1 (6 bases). Germline CDR1 is MGHRA and CDR2 is YSYEKL. V shed 3 bases and J shed 1 base, with 9 bases lying between them. This CDR3 has 15 residues. The CDR3 reads CASSQGAENTGELFF. The CDR3 nucleotides read TGCGCCAGCAGCCAGGGGGCCGAGAACACCGGGGAGCTGTTTTTT.

The V call is TRBV28, the J call TRBJ2-5; TRBD1 agrees at 8 bases. Germline-derived CDR1 and CDR2 are MDHEN and SYDVKM. The CDR3 covers 17 residues. V dropped 0 bases and J dropped 4; count of bases not matched to a gene: 10. The CDR3 DNA follows: TGTGCCAGCAGTTTATGGCAGGGGGCGAGTTTCGGAGAGACCCAGTACTTC. It codes for CASSLWQGASFGETQYF.

For this clone: One junction end disagrees with the germline gene, perhaps due to a read error. This chain joins TRBV7-7 and TRBJ1-3; the D is unclear. Germline-derived CDR1 and CDR2 are SSHAT and FNYEAQ (reference sequence). The CDR3 runs 19 residues. The CDR3 spells CASSLLANEGGSGGNTIYF. In DNA, the CDR3 is TGTGCTAGCAGCTTACTAGCAAACGAGGGAGGGTCGGGTGGAAACACCATATATTTT.

The rearrangement links TRBV30 to TRBJ1-1; 11 bases are a match to TRBD1. The ends lost 5 bases at V and 6 bases at J; junction bases unmatched: 8. CDR3 length: 14 residues. Germline V gene sequence: CDR1 GTSNPN, CDR2 SVGIG (reference sequence). CDR3 protein: CAWGRGQGDSEAFF. The CDR3 coding sequence is TGTGCCTGGGGGCGGGGACAGGGGGACTCTGAAGCTTTCTTT.

V usage is TRBV7-8 and J usage is TRBJ2-5; 10 bases fit TRBD2. Per the germline V gene, CDR1 is SGHVS and CDR2 is FQNEAQ. After removal of 2 bases from V and 5 bases from J, the junction contained 5 bases not matched to a gene. The CDR3 spans 15 residues. CDR3 loop: CASSLSGGAVETQYF. The CDR3 region has the DNA TGTGCCAGCAGCTTAAGCGGGGGGGCCGTGGAGACCCAGTACTTC. Supplemented by reference TRBV7-8 and TRBJ2-5, the full variable domain reads GAGVSQSPRYKVAKRGQDVALRCDPISGHVSLFWYQQALGQGPEFLTYFQNEAQLDKSGLPSDRFFAERPEGSVSTLKIQRTQQEDSAVYLCASSLSGGAVETQYFGPGTRLLVL.

The rearrangement links TRBV7-9 to TRBJ1-2; TRBD1 might be the D (5 bases). This CDR3 has 12 amino acids. Germline loops: CDR1 SEHNR, CDR2 FQNEAQ (reference sequence). Trimming shortened V by 2 bases and J by 8 bases, and 9 bases separated the two germline ends. The CDR3 region is CASSLPGEGYTF. In DNA, the CDR3 is TGTGCCAGCAGCTTACCGGGGGAAGGCTACACCTTC. Full variable domain (outside the CDR3, taken from reference TRBV7-9 and TRBJ1-2): DTGVSQNPRHKITKRGQNVTFRCDPISEHNRLYWYRQTLGQGPEFLTYFQNEAQLEKSRLLSDRFSAERPKGSFSTLEIQRTEQGDSAMYLCASSLPGEGYTFGSGTRLTVV.

This clone was counted a single time. The chain has TRBV6-1 and TRBJ2-2; no clear D gene. V was trimmed by 2 bases and J by 0 bases, leaving 19 bases between them. Germline loops: CDR1 MNHNS, CDR2 SASEGT. CDR3 length: 19 residues. DNA for the CDR3: TGTGCCAGCAGTGAAATCGCTGTCGTGCTAGTAACGAACACCGGGGAGCTGTTTTTT. Translated: CASSEIAVVLVTNTGELFF.

The chain uses TRBV5-1 and TRBJ2-5; TRBD2 might be the D (7 bases). Near its end, the DNA agrees better with TRBJ2-7, so the J call may be wrong. CDR3 length equals 20 residues. Looked up from germline, CDR1 is SGHRS and CDR2 is YFSETQ. The chain's CDR3 is CASSPSGSGTPGRGAYEQYF. As DNA, the CDR3 is TGCGCCAGCAGCCCGTCTGGGTCGGGTACTCCTGGGAGGGGGGCCTACGAGCAGTACTTC.

This chain connects TRBV4-1 to TRBJ2-6, with 8 nucleotides matching TRBD2. Germline CDR1 MGHRA, CDR2 YSYEKL. Trimming removed 4 bases from V and 0 bases from J; junction bases left unmatched: 11. This CDR3 is built from 19 residues. In nucleotides, the CDR3 is TGCGCCAGCAGCCTCCTCCGAGCGGGGGCCAGCTCTGGGGCCAACGTCCTGACTTTC. It encodes CASSLLRAGASSGANVLTF.

This clone was recorded a few times. The chain recombines TRBV25-1 with TRBJ1-1, with 9 bases matching TRBD1. CDR3 length: 12 amino acids. The germline V gene encodes CDR1 MGHDK and CDR2 SYGVNS. The V and J ends lost 6 bases and 7 bases, in that order; junction bases with no gene match: 3. CDR3 region: CASRGTGSEAFF. In nucleotides, the CDR3 is TGTGCCAGCAGGGGGACAGGGAGTGAAGCTTTCTTT.

This sequence joins TRBV5-4 and TRBJ1-2, with D possibly matching TRBD1 (6 bases). This CDR3 contains 14 residues. V shed 4 bases and J shed 6 bases, with 16 bases lying between them. Germline V gives CDR1 SGHNT, CDR2 YYREEE (reference sequence). The CDR3 sequence is CASSKIQGWDGYTF. The CDR3 bases are TGTGCCAGCAGCAAGATCCAGGGGTGGGATGGCTACACCTTC.

The DNA of the CDR3 is TGTGCCAGTAGTGCCGGGACAGGAGATCCTTACGAGCAGTACTTC. Protein product: CASSAGTGDPYEQYF. The chain recombines TRBV19 with TRBJ2-7, with 8 bases matching TRBD1. V lost 5 bases to trimming and J lost 4 bases; unmatched junction nucleotides: 10. The CDR3 extends over 15 amino acids. Germline V gives CDR1 LNHDA, CDR2 SQIVND (reference sequence).

The chain couples TRBV7-6 to TRBJ1-4; D remains ambiguous. From germline, CDR1 is SGHVS and CDR2 FNYEAQ. V lost 5 bases and J 1 base, leaving 8 bases between the germline ends. The length of the CDR3 is 14 residues. The CDR3 region is CASSRGGTNEKLFF. The DNA of the CDR3 is TGTGCCAGCAGCCGCGGAGGAACTAATGAAAAACTGTTTTTT.

The chain joins TRBV5-1 to TRBJ1-2; D not certain. Germline lookup yields CDR1 SGHRS and CDR2 YFSETQ. The CDR3 contains 15 residues. V was clipped by 1 base and J by 5 bases, with 15 bases between them. The CDR3 DNA sequence: TGCGCCAGCAGCTTGCAGTTAGACTCCCTATATGGCTACACCTTC. It is translated as CASSLQLDSLYGYTF. The full variable domain, with the rest looked up from reference TRBV5-1 and TRBJ1-2, is KAGVTQTPRYLIKTRGQQVTLSCSPISGHRSVSWYQQTPGQGLQFLFEYFSETQRNKGNFPGRFSGRQFSNSRSEMNVSTLELGDSALYLCASSLQLDSLYGYTFGSGTRLTVV.

The J gene is TRBJ2-2, the V gene TRBV10-1, with a possible D match to TRBD1 (7 bases). Germline values: CDR1 WNHNN, CDR2 SYGVQD (reference sequence). Trimming cost V 6 bases and J 7 bases, with 12 bases left between them. The CDR3 has 13 amino acids. The CDR3 reads CASRAGQYGELFF. In nucleotides, the CDR3 is TGCGCCAGCAGGGCGGGACAGTACGGGGAGCTGTTTTTT.

The chain joins TRBV19 to TRBJ2-2; tentatively, D is TRBD1 (5 bases). The CDR3 spans 15 residues. Trimming cost V 7 bases and J 2 bases, with 14 bases left between them. The V gene's germline CDR1 is LNHDA and CDR2 SQIVND (reference sequence). The CDR3 region has the DNA TGTGCCAGTAAGGCAGGGCATCTAAACACCGGGGAGCTGTTTTTT. Translated, it gives CASKAGHLNTGELFF.

This clone counts as medium-sized. This rearrangement joins TRBV9 to TRBJ2-7, with 8 positions matching TRBD2. Germline CDR1 reads SGDLS; CDR2 reads YYNGEE. The CDR3 totals 15 residues. V was pared by 3 bases and J by 5 bases, with 10 bases of the junction left unmatched. The CDR3 coding sequence is TGTGCCAGCAGCGCCCGCGGGGGGAAGATTAACGAGCAGTACTTC. The encoded protein is CASSARGGKINEQYF.

V is TRBV29-1 and J is TRBJ1-1; D perhaps matches TRBD1 (5 bases). Per germline, CDR1 SQVTM and CDR2 ANQGSEA. V lost 3 bases to trimming and J lost 1 base, with 12 bases between them. The CDR3 contains 14 residues. The CDR3 loop is CSVDISGQNTEAFF. The CDR3 DNA reads as TGCAGCGTTGATATTTCAGGACAGAACACTGAAGCTTTCTTT.

V gene TRBV11-1 combines with J gene TRBJ2-3, with D uncertain. V was cut by 5 bases and J by 3 bases, with 9 bases left in between. Germline V lookup: CDR1 SGHAT, CDR2 FQDESV (reference sequence). The CDR3 contains 13 residues. CDR3: CASSVRITDTQYF. DNA for the CDR3: TGTGCCAGCAGCGTGAGGATTACAGATACGCAGTATTTT.

This clone was observed a few times. This chain joins TRBV7-2 and TRBJ2-2, with D uncertain. Germline loops: CDR1 SGHTA, CDR2 FQGNSA. The CDR3 covers 12 residues. The V gene lost 5 bases and the J gene lost 3 bases, with 4 bases spanning the gap. The CDR3 DNA reads TGTGCCAGCAGCCAATACACCGGGGAGCTGTTTTTT. Residues: CASSQYTGELFF. Complete variable domain (other parts from reference TRBV7-2 and TRBJ2-2): GAGVSQSPSNKVTEKGKDVELRCDPISGHTALYWYRQSLGQGLEFLIYFQGNSAPDKSGLPSDRFSAERTGGSVSTLTIQRTQQEDSAVYLCASSQYTGELFFGEGSRLTVL.

The J gene is TRBJ1-3, the V gene TRBV5-4; 9 nucleotides align to TRBD1. Trimming cost V 0 bases and J 5 bases; bases outside gene matches: 12. The CDR3 spans 18 residues. Per the germline V gene, CDR1 is SGHNT and CDR2 is YYREEE (reference sequence). CDR3 sequence reads: CASSLAGLRDRDRNTIYF. CDR3 nucleotides: TGTGCCAGCAGCTTGGCGGGGTTGCGGGACAGGGACCGAAACACCATATATTTT.

J is TRBJ2-7 and V is TRBV2; 8 bases are a match to TRBD1. Germline trimming cut 7 bases from V and 5 bases from J; bases unmatched to any gene: 10. This CDR3 is built from 14 residues. Per germline, CDR1 SNHLY and CDR2 FYNNEI. The CDR3 DNA reads as TGTGCCAGCACCTTGGCAGGGGGCGAAAACGAGCAGTACTTC. This encodes CASTLAGGENEQYF.

The chain uses TRBV5-1 and TRBJ2-5; 9 bases align to TRBD2. CDR1 and CDR2 from the germline V gene are SGHRS and YFSETQ. Trimming took 2 bases from V and 2 from J; bases not matched to a gene: 4. The CDR3 consists of 15 residues. The CDR3 loop is CASSFPSGAQETQYF. For the CDR3, the DNA is TGCGCCAGCAGCTTCCCTAGCGGGGCACAAGAGACCCAGTACTTC.

This rearrangement joins TRBV7-5 to TRBJ2-6; the table's TRBD1 call for D was not verified on the DNA. TRBV7-5 is a listed pseudogene. CDR3 size: 18 residues. The CDR3 bases are TGTGCCAGAAGCTTATGGACAGGGGCGAGCTCTGGGGCCAACGTCCTGACTTTC. Its translation: CARSLWTGASSGANVLTF.

In DNA, the CDR3 is TGTGCCAGCTCACCACGGGGGGATATAGGCTACACCTTC. Translating it yields CASSPRGDIGYTF. V is TRBV18 and J is TRBJ1-2; TRBD1 might be the D (5 bases). V shed 1 base and J shed 8 bases, with 11 bases lying between them. The CDR3 is made up of 13 amino acids. Germline CDR1 reads KGHSH; CDR2 reads LQKENI.

In this sample, this clone turned up once. The V call is TRBV11-2, the J call TRBJ2-1, with TRBD1 matching over 9 bases. V lost 3 bases to trimming and J lost 3 bases; unmatched junction nucleotides: 6. Looked up from germline, CDR1 is SGHAT and CDR2 is FQNNGV. The CDR3 totals 16 residues. The CDR3 region has the DNA TGTGCCAGCAGCTTTGGGGAGGGACAGGGCTACAATGAGCAGTTCTTC. The encoded protein is CASSFGEGQGYNEQFF.

The CDR3 DNA is TGTGCCAGCAGTGATAGACAGCGAGGGACCCAGTACTTC. Its translation is CASSDRQRGTQYF. The rearrangement joins TRBV6-1 to TRBJ2-5, with D perhaps TRBD1 (5 bases). Germline lookup yields CDR1 MNHNS and CDR2 SASEGT. V dropped 3 bases and J dropped 7 bases, with 12 bases sitting between them. This CDR3 has 13 residues.

CDR3 region: CASSSPTLRGHEQYF. The DNA of the CDR3 is TGTGCCAGCAGCTCCCCGACTCTGCGGGGTCACGAGCAGTACTTC. The chain employs TRBV7-2 and TRBJ2-7; the D gene is possibly TRBD2 (6 bases). V lost 4 bases and J lost 5, with 18 bases in between. CDR3 length equals 15 residues. The germline V gene encodes CDR1 SGHTA and CDR2 FQGNSA.

V gene TRBV25-1 combines with J gene TRBJ2-3, with unresolved D. V shed 8 bases and J shed 0 bases, with 9 bases lying between them. CDR1 and CDR2 (germline): MGHDK, SYGVNS. CDR3 length: 13 residues. The CDR3 loop reads CASGFTSTDTQYF. The CDR3 bases are TGTGCCAGCGGTTTCACTAGCACAGATACGCAGTATTTT. Full variable domain (outside the CDR3, taken from reference TRBV25-1 and TRBJ2-3): EADIYQTPRYLVIGTGKKITLECSQTMGHDKMYWYQQDPGMELHLIHYSYGVNSTEKGDLSSESTVSRIRTEHFPLTLESARPSHTSQYLCASGFTSTDTQYFGPGTRLTVL.